The 19 T cell receptor beta chains presented below share a single source sample, sequenced in a study of cytomegalovirus exposure and HLA in healthy donors. PCR employed 60 Vbeta and 13 Jbeta primers. Produced via immunoSEQ multiplex PCR; TCRdb's table is partial and in-frame only. The sample gives 200,000 to 250,000 clones, 85% to 90% of which show up once; around 1% is in the top ten. The sequencing sample was made of PBMCs. The source of these receptors is a woman between 18 and 30 years old in good health and CMV-seronegative.

V is TRBV6-5 and J is TRBJ2-3; TRBD1 is a possible D gene (5 bases). In germline, CDR1 is MNHEY, CDR2 SVGAGI. The germline V and J ends were trimmed by 6 bases and 0 bases, with 7 bases remaining between them. The CDR3 totals 13 residues. The CDR3: CASRGLSTDTQYF. CDR3 nucleotides: TGTGCCAGCAGGGGGCTAAGCACAGATACGCAGTATTTT.

This chain connects TRBV19 to TRBJ2-1, with 10 bases matching TRBD2. The CDR3 is 16 residues long. With 3 bases clipped from V and 5 bases from J, the junction kept 7 bases outside the gene matches. CDR1 and CDR2 from the germline V gene are LNHDA and SQIVND (reference sequence). CDR3 region: CASSIFKLAGNNEQFF. The CDR3 nucleotides are TGTGCCAGTAGTATCTTTAAACTAGCGGGGAACAATGAGCAGTTCTTC.

This sequence joins TRBV13 and TRBJ2-7; TRBD2 matches 8 bases. Trimming at V came to 5 bases and at J to 2 bases, leaving 8 bases not matched to a gene. The V gene's germline CDR1 is PRHDT and CDR2 FYEKMQ (reference sequence). This CDR3 has 15 residues. The CDR3, as DNA: TGTGCCAGCAGCCTGCAAAATAGCGGGGCCTACGAGCAGTACTTC. Amino acid sequence: CASSLQNSGAYEQYF. Together with reference TRBV13 and TRBJ2-7, the CDR3 gives the full variable domain: AAGVIQSPRHLIKEKRETATLKCYPIPRHDTVYWYQQGPGQDPQFLISFYEKMQSDKGSIPDRFSAQQFSDYHSELNMSSLELGDSALYFCASSLQNSGAYEQYFGPGTRLTVT.

The chain uses TRBV4-1 and TRBJ1-3; possibly TRBD1 for D (6 bases). Germline V gives CDR1 MGHRA, CDR2 YSYEKL. V dropped 1 base and J dropped 5 bases, with 15 bases sitting between them. The CDR3 runs 16 residues. DNA of the CDR3: TGCGCCAGCAGCCAAGCCCATCGGGACACTCGAAACACCATATATTTT. Encoded protein: CASSQAHRDTRNTIYF.

DNA for the CDR3: TGTGCCAGCAGCCATCGGACTAGCGGGATCGAAGGTACGCAGTATTTT. Its protein is CASSHRTSGIEGTQYF. The chain carries TRBV9 and TRBJ2-3, with 12 bases that match TRBD2. The CDR3 is 16 residues long. Germline lookup yields CDR1 SGDLS and CDR2 YYNGEE. After removal of 4 bases from V and 8 bases from J, the junction contained 11 bases not matched to a gene.

The chain is built from TRBV29-1 and TRBJ2-7, with D perhaps matching TRBD2 (5 bases). Germline CDR1 and CDR2: SQVTM and ANQGSEA. V was pared by 6 bases and J by 5 bases, with 17 bases between. The CDR3 sequence is 13 residues long. CDR3 sequence (DNA): TGCAGCGTCGTCCGAGGACCCGGGAACGAGCAGTACTTC. This sequence encodes CSVVRGPGNEQYF.

The chain employs TRBV2 and TRBJ2-4; 7 bases agree with TRBD1. Germline V gives CDR1 SNHLY, CDR2 FYNNEI. The CDR3 spans 14 residues. V lost 7 bases to trimming and J lost 0 bases; unmatched junction nucleotides: 3. The CDR3 DNA follows: TGTGCCAGCAAAGGACAGGTAGCCAAAAACATTCAGTACTTC. This gives the protein CASKGQVAKNIQYF.

This clone was counted only a few times. The CDR3 reads CASSIGAGVGDTQYF. The CDR3 DNA is TGTGCCAGTAGTATCGGGGCGGGAGTTGGAGATACGCAGTATTTT. The chain couples TRBV19 to TRBJ2-3; 7 positions match TRBD2. Per germline, CDR1 LNHDA and CDR2 SQIVND (reference sequence). With V trimmed by 3 bases and J by 5 bases, 8 bases remained unmatched. CDR3 length: 15 amino acids.

This clone was found once. This rearrangement joins TRBV10-2 to TRBJ2-1; D might be TRBD2 (6 bases). Germline V lookup: CDR1 WSHSY, CDR2 SAAADI. The CDR3 length is 15 residues. Trimming cost V 4 bases and J 2 bases, with 12 bases left between them. In DNA form, the CDR3 reads TGCGCCAGCAGTGCCCCTAGCGCGCCCTACAATGAGCAGTTCTTC. This codes for CASSAPSAPYNEQFF.

The sample holds one count of this clone. This sequence joins TRBV5-1 and TRBJ2-3; 10 bases match TRBD1. V shed 0 bases, J shed 6 bases, and the junction held 1 base outside the gene matches. The CDR3 is made up of 14 amino acids. Germline V gene lookup returns CDR1 SGHRS and CDR2 YFSETQ. The CDR3 here is CASSLGQGADTQYF. Written as DNA, the CDR3 is TGCGCCAGCAGCTTGGGACAGGGGGCGGATACGCAGTATTTT.

The chain carries TRBV27 and TRBJ1-2, with 7 bases fitting TRBD1. Germline V gene data show CDR1 as MNHEY and CDR2 as SMNVEV (reference sequence). V lost 3 bases to trimming and J lost 4 bases; unmatched junction nucleotides: 5. The CDR3 loop spans 14 amino acids. The CDR3 DNA reads TGTGCCAGCAGTTTGACAAGGGGGCTCTATGGCTACACCTTC. Encoded protein: CASSLTRGLYGYTF.

The chain's CDR3 is CAIEAGGIEKLFF. The CDR3, as DNA: TGTGCCATAGAGGCAGGGGGTATAGAAAAACTGTTTTTT. The V and J genes are TRBV2 and TRBJ1-4, with TRBD1 matching over 7 bases. Trimming took 10 bases from V and 8 from J; bases not matched to a gene: 10. Germline V lookup: CDR1 SNHLY, CDR2 FYNNEI. CDR3 length equals 13 residues.

The chain has TRBV11-3 and TRBJ2-1, with 9 nucleotides matching TRBD2. Trimming at V came to 5 bases and at J to 5 bases, leaving 16 bases not matched to a gene. Per the germline V gene, CDR1 is SGHNT and CDR2 is YENEEA. This CDR3 is 18 amino acids long. This CDR3 is CASSPSTASGIANNEQFF. In nucleotides, the CDR3 is TGTGCCAGCAGCCCTTCCACGGCTAGCGGGATTGCGAACAATGAGCAGTTCTTC.

This sequence joins TRBV5-1 and TRBJ1-2; 10 nucleotides line up with TRBD1. CDR1 and CDR2 (germline): SGHRS, YFSETQ. Unmatched junction bases numbered 2, after V lost 0 bases and J lost 6 bases. The CDR3 length is 14 residues. The CDR3 nucleotides read TGCGCCAGCAGCTTGGCCGGGACAGGGGATGGCTACACCTTC. It codes for CASSLAGTGDGYTF. Drawing the rest from reference TRBV5-1 and TRBJ1-2, the complete variable domain is KAGVTQTPRYLIKTRGQQVTLSCSPISGHRSVSWYQQTPGQGLQFLFEYFSETQRNKGNFPGRFSGRQFSNSRSEMNVSTLELGDSALYLCASSLAGTGDGYTFGSGTRLTVV.

This sequence joins TRBV18 and TRBJ2-7; TRBD1 matches at 9 bases. This CDR3 has 15 amino acids. Germline V gene sequence: CDR1 KGHSH, CDR2 LQKENI. The junction had 6 bases not matched to a gene; V was cut back by 3 bases and J by 3 bases. CDR3 amino acids: CASSPRGTGFYEQYF. Here the CDR3 DNA reads TGTGCCAGCTCACCTCGAGGGACAGGGTTCTACGAGCAGTACTTC.

V gene TRBV5-1 combines with J gene TRBJ1-5; D perhaps matches TRBD1 (5 bases). The V gene lost 9 bases and the J gene lost 7 bases, with 23 bases spanning the gap. CDR1 and CDR2 (germline): SGHRS, YFSETQ. The CDR3 totals 15 residues. The CDR3 loop is CATTRGSVRGQPQHF. For the CDR3, the DNA is TGCGCCACCACTCGGGGGTCGGTGAGGGGACAGCCCCAGCATTTT.

This rearrangement joins TRBV5-1 to TRBJ1-1, with D perhaps TRBD1 (5 bases). The CDR3 consists of 14 residues. The germline V gene encodes CDR1 SGHRS and CDR2 YFSETQ. Trimming pared 0 bases from V and 3 bases from J, leaving 9 bases between. Here the CDR3 reads CASSLGRGYTEAFF. The CDR3 DNA reads as TGCGCCAGCAGCTTGGGGAGGGGCTACACTGAAGCTTTCTTT.

The genes are TRBV5-5 and TRBJ1-3, with 7 bases matching TRBD1. J gave up 2 bases and V 3 bases, and 5 bases lay outside the gene matches. The CDR3 is 15 residues long. Germline CDR1 is SGHKS and CDR2 is YYEKEE (reference sequence). Here the CDR3 reads CASSSRGLTGNTIYF. The CDR3 nucleotides are TGTGCCAGCAGCTCAAGGGGGCTAACTGGAAACACCATATATTTT.

This chain joins TRBV7-2 and TRBJ2-1; 7 bases agree with TRBD2. The CDR3 is 14 amino acids. V shed 1 base and J 4 bases; nucleotides not matched to a gene: 1. CDR1 and CDR2 from the germline V gene are SGHTA and FQGNSA. For the CDR3, the DNA is TGTGCCAGCAGCTTAGACGGGGGGTACAATGAGCAGTTCTTC. Its translation: CASSLDGGYNEQFF. Filled out from reference TRBV7-2 and TRBJ2-1, the complete variable domain reads GAGVSQSPSNKVTEKGKDVELRCDPISGHTALYWYRQSLGQGLEFLIYFQGNSAPDKSGLPSDRFSAERTGGSVSTLTIQRTQQEDSAVYLCASSLDGGYNEQFFGPGTRLTVL.